A single sample is the source of the 21 T cell receptor beta chains below, sequenced in a study of tumor and adjacent non-tumor tissue in lung cancer. This sample's RNA came from whole unsorted tissue. Distant lung tissue was collected more than 3 cm away from the tumor edge. A modified ARM-PCR protocol with three rounds of nested PCR amplified TCRbeta. MiXCR was run by TCRdb on the multiplex PCR reads, yielding one entry per CDR3 protein. The table records about 75,000 distinct CDR3 sequences, around two thirds of them present only once. Sequencing used distant non-tumor lung tissue. The receptors shown here come from a woman between 45 and 60 years old with non-small cell lung cancer.

In the case of this clonotype: One base away lies a much larger clone, so this may be a sequencing read error. The chain has TRBV10-3 and TRBJ2-7; unclear D gene. The CDR3 is 11 residues long. Germline V CDR1 and CDR2: ENHRY, SYGVKD. The CDR3 region has the DNA TGTGCCATCGGTGACGGGTACGAGCAGTACTTC. It is translated as CAIGDGYEQYF.

This clonotype was picked up many times. The rearrangement uses TRBV20-1 and TRBJ2-7; D remains ambiguous. The V gene's germline CDR1 is DFQATT and CDR2 SNEGSKA (reference sequence). Trimming took off 2 bases at V and 3 bases at J, with 8 bases between the two ends. This CDR3 region has 12 residues. The CDR3 is CSARWVSYEQYF. As DNA, the CDR3 is TGCAGTGCTAGATGGGTCAGCTACGAGCAGTACTTC.

About this clonotype itself: A much larger clone lies a single base off, so this may be a read error. This rearrangement joins TRBV20-1 to TRBJ2-3; D unresolved. The CDR3 is 14 amino acids. CDR1 DFQATT and CDR2 SNEGSKA come from the germline V gene (reference sequence). Trimming took off 6 bases at V and 1 base at J, with 14 bases between the two ends. The CDR3 sequence is CSAHLGGGTDTQYF. Here the CDR3 DNA reads TGCAGTGCCCACCTTGGCGGCGGCACAGATACGCAGTATTTT.

The sample holds a few counts of this clonotype. One end of the junction is discordant with germline, which a read error may explain. V usage is TRBV6-1 and J usage is TRBJ1-5; possibly TRBD1 for D (6 bases). The germline CDR1 and CDR2 sequences are MNHNS and SASEGT. This CDR3 region has 15 residues. The CDR3 protein is CASSEWSRDNKPQHF. The DNA of the CDR3 is TGTGCCAGCAGTGAATGGAGTAGGGACAATAAGCCCCAGCATTTT.

In this sample, this clonotype turned up once. A junction end diverges from the germline sequence, so it may reflect a read error. CDR3 amino acids: CASNRHQYEQYF. In DNA form, the CDR3 reads TGCGCCAGCAATCGACACCAATACGAGCAGTACTTC. The chain recombines TRBV6-2 or TRBV6-3 with TRBJ2-7; D unclear. The CDR3 has 12 amino acids. CDR1 and CDR2 (germline): MNHEY, SVGEGT.

As for this clonotype: Germline and junction disagree at one end, which may indicate a read error. The chain employs TRBV11-3 and TRBJ2-1; D uncertain. This CDR3 is 13 amino acids long. The germline V gene has CDR1 SGHNT and CDR2 YENEEA. The CDR3 DNA sequence: TGTGCCAGCAACTTGTATCGAAGGGATGAACAGTTCTTC. It specifies CASNLYRRDEQFF.

To note about this clonotype: Sequence at one end of the junction differs from germline and may be a read error. The chain joins TRBV11-2 to TRBJ1-1; D ambiguous. The CDR3 is made up of 13 amino acids. The germline gives CDR1 SGHAT, CDR2 FQNNGV. The CDR3 DNA reads TGTGTCAGCAGCTTACATTCTATGACCCAAGCTTTCTTT. It codes for CVSSLHSMTQAFF. Looking up the rest from reference TRBV11-2 and TRBJ1-1 gives the full variable domain: EAGVAQSPRYKIIEKRQSVAFWCNPISGHATLYWYQQILGQGPKLLIQFQNNGVVDDSQLPKDRFSAERLKGVDSTLKIQPAKLEDSAVYLCVSSLHSMTQAFFGQGTRLTVV.

The sample holds one count of this clonotype. The junction and the germline gene differ at one end; a read error may be behind it. The V gene is TRBV29-1, the J gene TRBJ1-2; D gene unclear. CDR3 length: 11 residues. In germline, CDR1 is SQVTM, CDR2 ANQGSEA. The CDR3 reads CSVVLGHSYTF. The CDR3 nucleotides are TGCAGTGTTGTTCTGGGCCATAGCTACACCTTC.

On this clonotype itself: A much larger clone differs by one base, so this may be a read error. The chain is built from TRBV10-2 and TRBJ2-1; D perhaps matches TRBD2 (5 bases). Germline-derived CDR1 and CDR2 are WSHSY and SAAADI. This CDR3 is built from 14 residues. CDR3 sequence reads: CASSSSGWGNEHFF. The CDR3, as DNA: TGCGCCAGCAGTTCGAGCGGATGGGGAAATGAGCATTTCTTC.

About this clonotype: Its ends do not fully match the called genes, so a read error is possible. J is TRBJ2-7 and V is TRBV11-2; maybe TRBD1 (5 bases). The CDR3 sequence is 14 residues long. Germline CDR1 SGHAT, CDR2 FQNNGV. CDR3 protein: CATSLGRADYQQYF. The CDR3 DNA follows: TGTGCCACCAGCTTAGGCAGGGCGGATTACCAGCAGTACTTC.

This clonotype was counted at least ten times. The chain links TRBV20-1 to TRBJ2-2; D gene ambiguous. With 0 bases removed from V and 10 bases from J, the gap between germline ends came to 9 bases. Germline assignment: CDR1 DFQATT and CDR2 SNEGSKA (reference sequence). This CDR3 is 12 amino acids long. As DNA, the CDR3 is TGCAGTGCTAGAGATGGCCCAGTGGAGCTGTTTTTT. Protein: CSARDGPVELFF.

The rearrangement joins TRBV24-1 to TRBJ2-3, with a possible D match to TRBD1 (5 bases). V was cut by 4 bases and J by 5 bases, with 9 bases left in between. Germline V gene lookup returns CDR1 KGHDR and CDR2 SFDVKD. The CDR3 loop spans 13 amino acids. CDR3 sequence reads: CATSEQGIDTQYF. The CDR3 region has the DNA TGTGCCACCAGTGAGCAGGGTATAGATACGCAGTATTTT.

In regard to this clonotype: A single base separates this from a much larger clone, so it may be a read error. The CDR3 here is CTSSSGGENYEQYF. CDR3 DNA sequence: TGTACCAGCAGCTCCGGTGGAGAAAACTACGAGCAGTACTTC. J is TRBJ2-7 and V is TRBV5-4; no reliable D call. The germline CDR1 and CDR2 sequences are SGHNT and YYREEE (reference sequence). The CDR3 runs to 14 residues.

In regard to this clonotype: At one of its ends the junction is not consistent with the germline gene, which may arise from a read error. As DNA, the CDR3 is TGTGCCAGCAGTCATACAGGGGGCGCGTACCAGATCTTC. It encodes CASSHTGGAYQIF. This rearrangement joins TRBV6-1 to TRBJ2-1; TRBD1 agrees at 9 bases. Germline V CDR1 and CDR2: MNHNS, SASEGT. The CDR3 is 13 residues long.

The rearrangement links TRBV20-1 to TRBJ2-6, with D perhaps TRBD1 (5 bases). The V gene lost 0 bases and the J gene lost 15 bases, with 27 bases spanning the gap. Per the germline V gene, CDR1 is DFQATT and CDR2 is SNEGSKA (reference sequence). CDR3 size: 17 residues. CDR3 in DNA: TGCAGTGCTAGAGATCTTAGGGAACCCTCTGGGGCCAGCGCCCTGACTTTC. Amino acid sequence: CSARDLREPSGASALTF.

The gene calls are TRBV19 and TRBJ2-7; 7 nucleotides agree with TRBD1. The J segment lost 0 bases and the V segment lost 6 bases, leaving 5 bases of the junction unmatched. Germline V gene sequence: CDR1 LNHDA, CDR2 SQIVND (reference sequence). The CDR3 extends over 14 amino acids. CDR3 loop: CASRHDRASYEQYF. Here the CDR3 DNA reads TGTGCCAGTAGACACGACAGGGCCTCCTACGAGCAGTACTTC.

This clonotype was seen more than once but under ten times. In this CDR3 the conserved last residue, phenylalanine or tryptophan, is missing, so a read error is likely. The V gene is TRBV6-6, the J gene TRBJ1-1; D possibly corresponds to TRBD1 (5 bases). Trimming cost V 0 bases and J 7 bases, with 12 bases left between them. Germline V gene sequence: CDR1 MNHNY, CDR2 SVGAGI (reference sequence). This CDR3 is 14 amino acids long. CDR3 residues: CASSYSRGPGEAFL. CDR3 in DNA: TGTGCCAGCAGTTACTCGAGGGGACCGGGTGAAGCTTTCCTT.

In regard to this clonotype: A read error is possible here, since a much larger clone lies one base away. CDR3 sequence: CASSEALRLAAVSNEQFF. The CDR3, as DNA: TGTGCCAGCAGTGAAGCGCTTCGACTAGCGGCCGTCTCCAATGAGCAGTTCTTC. The chain joins TRBV6-1 to TRBJ2-1; TRBD2 agrees at 9 bases. This CDR3 region has 18 residues. Germline assignment: CDR1 MNHNS and CDR2 SASEGT. V lost 0 bases and J lost 6; bases outside the gene matches: 12.

For this clonotype: A much larger clone is a single base away; this may be a read error. This chain uses TRBV6-1 with TRBJ1-3; D may be TRBD1 (5 bases). Germline assignment: CDR1 MNHNS and CDR2 SASEGT. The CDR3 totals 14 residues. The CDR3 spells CTSSSGLEGNTIYF. In DNA form, the CDR3 reads TGTACCAGCAGTTCAGGGCTGGAGGGAAACACCATATATTTT.

This clonotype was seen a handful of times. J is TRBJ2-4 and V is TRBV24-1, with 10 bases fitting TRBD1. Germline values: CDR1 KGHDR, CDR2 SFDVKD. The CDR3 has 13 amino acids. V shed 5 bases and J 8 bases; nucleotides not matched to a gene: 2. CDR3 in amino acids: CATSGQGADIQYF. CDR3 nucleotide sequence: TGTGCCACCAGTGGACAGGGGGCCGACATTCAGTACTTC.

This clonotype occurred a few times. The J gene is TRBJ2-6, the V gene TRBV5-1; TRBD2 aligns across 8 bases. The CDR3 extends over 18 amino acids. Germline V gene data show CDR1 as SGHRS and CDR2 as YFSETQ. V was clipped by 0 bases and J by 0 bases; unmatched bases: 5. Here the CDR3 reads CASSLELRGGSGANVLTF. Here the CDR3 DNA reads TGCGCCAGCAGCTTGGAATTACGGGGGGGCTCTGGGGCCAACGTCCTGACTTTC.